This T cell receptor beta chain was documented in a study of T cell responses to AZD1222 COVID-19 vaccine. Whole-study findings and limits: At 160-218 and 743-854, vaccine-associated CD4 TCRs were dominant, and they spanned spike.

Germline-derived CDR1 and CDR2 are KGHSH and LQKENI. Trimming took 6 bases from V and 12 from J, leaving 27 bases between them. The CDR3 runs to 15 residues. Researchers grouped second doses given at about 4 or about 12 weeks into one pool. The protocol was immunoSEQ multiplex PCR, while the TCRdb copy is restricted to in-frame clones and leaves out a portion. The repertoire consists of 20,000 or so clones, with approximately 80% occurring once and the leading ten covering roughly 21%. About this clone: Its antigen is not identified.

The chain uses TRBV18 and TRBJ2-7, with a weak D call TRBD1 (6 bases). The material was peripheral blood, obtained 28 days after the second AZD1222 dose. The sequence was obtained from an adult who received the AZD1222 COVID-19 vaccine. CDR3 residues: CASSPSPYYLQGLYF. CDR3 in DNA: TGTGCCAGCTCCCCCTCTCCGTATTACCTACAGGGTCTGTACTTC.